The source of this T cell receptor (beta chain) is a study of CD8+ T cells in alopecia areata. It was cDNA, reverse transcribed from extracted RNA, that served as the sequencing template. The data were produced by immunoSEQ multiplex PCR, yet TCRdb's version contains in-frame clones alone and is incomplete. The table has 70,000 or so clones, approximately 28% seen once. Treatment described: oral pan-JAK inhibitor, 5-10 mg twice daily. This clone was seen only a few times. The CDR3 sequence is 13 residues long. V gave up 10 bases and J gave up 5 bases; unmatched junction bases: 7. Germline assignment: CDR1 LGHNA and CDR2 YNFKEQ.

The TCR originated in a human donor with alopecia areata. The sequencing used CD8+ T cells sorted from blood, collected at week 4, from a patient treated with tofacitinib. The chain carries TRBV4-2 and TRBJ2-1, with 8 bases aligning to TRBD2. The CDR3 nucleotides read TGTGCCACTCGAGGGCGGGAGGACAATGAGCAGTTCTTC. It translates to CATRGREDNEQFF.